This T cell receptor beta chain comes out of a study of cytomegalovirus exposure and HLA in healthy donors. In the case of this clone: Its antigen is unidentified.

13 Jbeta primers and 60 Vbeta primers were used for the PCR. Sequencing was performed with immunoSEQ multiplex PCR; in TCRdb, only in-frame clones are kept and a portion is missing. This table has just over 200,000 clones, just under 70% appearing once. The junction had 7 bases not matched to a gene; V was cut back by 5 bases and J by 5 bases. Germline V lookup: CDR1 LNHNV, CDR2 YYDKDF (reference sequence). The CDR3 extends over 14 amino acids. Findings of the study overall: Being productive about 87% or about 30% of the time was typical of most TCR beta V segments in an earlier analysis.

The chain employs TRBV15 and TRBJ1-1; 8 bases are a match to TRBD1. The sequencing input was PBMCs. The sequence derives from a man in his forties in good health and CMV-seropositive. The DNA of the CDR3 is TGTGCCACCAGCTCGACAGGGGCGGGAACTGAAGCTTTCTTT. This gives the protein CATSSTGAGTEAFF.